A selection of T cell receptor beta chains follows, all from one sample in a study of CXCR3-negative and CXCR3-positive naive CD8 T cells. TCRdb re-called the 5' RACE reads and shows each CDR3 protein once, DNA omitted. The data include tens of thousands of distinct CDR3 sequences; the top ten clones carry around 1%. The material sequenced was naive CXCR3- CD8+ T cells from blood. Receptors originate from a human donor in good health. Some clones in this sample may be carry-over from other donors' samples. CDR3s include the opening cysteine and the closing phenylalanine or tryptophan. The order of the fields is V gene, J gene, CDR3 protein.

v_call: TRBV29-1
j_call: TRBJ2-5
cdr3_aa: CSVDAGSETQYF

v_call: TRBV7-6
j_call: TRBJ2-4
cdr3_aa: CASSLEGGTGNIQYF

v_call: TRBV5-1
j_call: TRBJ2-1
cdr3_aa: CASGDVSGTGGGEQFF

v_call: TRBV20-1
j_call: TRBJ1-5
cdr3_aa: CSAADGADNQPQHF

v_call: TRBV3-1
j_call: TRBJ1-2
cdr3_aa: CASSLGRDTNYGYTF

v_call: TRBV29-1
j_call: TRBJ2-7
cdr3_aa: CSVEGTPGTSASYEQYF

v_call: TRBV2
j_call: TRBJ2-1
cdr3_aa: CAREGQGLGEQFF

v_call: TRBV13
j_call: TRBJ1-1
cdr3_aa: CASSLGPGLNTEAFF

v_call: TRBV12-3/TRBV12-4
j_call: TRBJ1-1
cdr3_aa: CASSFPGLNTEAFF

v_call: TRBV6-5
j_call: TRBJ2-1
cdr3_aa: CASSYSVAGASYNEQFF

v_call: TRBV4-2
j_call: TRBJ2-7
cdr3_aa: CASSPRTSGDSYEQYF

v_call: TRBV12-3/TRBV12-4
j_call: TRBJ2-5
cdr3_aa: CASRTDRGETQYF

v_call: TRBV7-3
j_call: TRBJ2-1
cdr3_aa: CASSLEGFQGGEQLF

v_call: TRBV20-1
j_call: TRBJ1-1
cdr3_aa: CSAKAGDTEAFF

v_call: TRBV7-9
j_call: TRBJ2-1
cdr3_aa: CAGGPPYNEQFF

v_call: TRBV29-1
j_call: TRBJ2-7
cdr3_aa: CSVELGDSSYEQYF

v_call: TRBV5-1
j_call: TRBJ2-7
cdr3_aa: CDSSIGQGLLYEQYF

v_call: TRBV13
j_call: TRBJ1-1
cdr3_aa: CASSSPGTEAFF

v_call: TRBV10-2
j_call: TRBJ1-1
cdr3_aa: CASGGGPQAFF

v_call: TRBV29-1
j_call: TRBJ2-2
cdr3_aa: CSVEGEGQGRSGELFF

v_call: TRBV20-1
j_call: TRBJ2-6
cdr3_aa: CSASGSPGANVLTF

v_call: TRBV28
j_call: TRBJ2-3
cdr3_aa: CASRYGTSASSTDTQYF

v_call: TRBV20-1
j_call: TRBJ1-1
cdr3_aa: CSARGGGETEAFF

v_call: TRBV6-5
j_call: TRBJ1-5
cdr3_aa: CASSYSRGQPQHF

v_call: TRBV20-1
j_call: TRBJ1-1
cdr3_aa: CSAEGDGEAFF

v_call: TRBV28
j_call: TRBJ2-5
cdr3_aa: CASSLRGRETQYF

v_call: TRBV27
j_call: TRBJ1-2
cdr3_aa: CASSPAGTGRIFNYGNTF